The source of this T cell receptor (beta chain) is a study of Graves' ophthalmopathy and Graves' hyperthyroidism listed by TCRdb under 2018. General notes on the study: Hyperthyroidism was considered stable if no progression to ophthalmopathy occurred within 18 months of follow-up. The study used signatures of the TCR beta repertoire to tell Graves' ophthalmopathy apart from Graves' hyperthyroidism and to predict which patients would progress to ophthalmopathy. In total, under 150 blood samples were TCR-sequenced: fewer than 50 ophthalmopathy, under 80 hyperthyroidism and some 17 hyperthyroidism-to-ophthalmopathy patients. To explore V-J signatures that separate ophthalmopathy from hyperthyroidism, a discovery set of fewer than 110 patients was enrolled, consisting of more than 40 with ophthalmopathy and around 57 with stable hyperthyroidism. An independent validation cohort comprised around 19 hyperthyroidism patients and over 15 patients who later progressed from hyperthyroidism to ophthalmopathy. In several hyperthyroidism patients, the T-cell repertoires found in thyroid tissue were compared with those found in blood. Once sampling was done, hyperthyroidism patients were given methimazole at a starting dose of 30 mg daily, while ophthalmopathy patients were given high-dose intravenous methylprednisolone.

CDR1 SEHNR and CDR2 FQNEAQ were looked up in the germline V gene (reference sequence). The V end loses 7 bases and the J end loses 5 bases, and a stretch of 21 bases separates them. Counted from cysteine to phenylalanine, this CDR3 has 15 amino acids. Left in the record is the CDR3 DNA by itself, 45 bases read in frame from the first base. General conclusions and limits of the study: Among expanded thyroid clonotypes with frequency above 0.001, most also showed up in blood, which suggests that blood repertoires may reflect the thyroid immune response. Sample size was not statistically predetermined, and group allocation was not concealed from the investigators. In validation, the model predicted ophthalmopathy progression with more than 55% sensitivity and less than 80% specificity; approximately 12 predicted patients were CT-confirmed with GO in a median of roughly 6.8 months. Ophthalmopathy was separated from stable hyperthyroidism by the 13-signature model with 85% to 90% sensitivity and about 81% specificity in cross-validation and with 80%/75% in the test set.

For repertoire sequencing, the TCR beta CDR3 regions were amplified from RNA transcripts. HTBI primers and the Qiagen OneStep RT-PCR kit were used in a first-round RT-PCR, which was followed by a second-round multiplex PCR, size selection and purification. Libraries were sequenced on an Illumina HiSeq2000 using paired-end 100 bp reads. The paper's processing steps were these. SOAPnuke was used to process the reads, throwing out any read that had adapters, had uncalled bases, had a mean Phred below 15, or lacked an exact constant-primer or identifier match. High-quality paired reads were merged with COPE v1.2.5. Each unique nucleotide sequence was treated as a clonotype, and MiTCR v1.1 was used to align the clonotypes to the IMGT TRB V, D and J references. The analysis was limited to V-J combinations with a frequency above 0.0001, which together covered 99.2% of repertoires. For each V-J combination, a TCR clonal expansion and chaos score was defined as F50 clonal expansion divided by the chaos observed in the TCRdist matrix. Welch's t-statistics and random forest were used to reduce the features to approximately 13 V-J combinations, which were then used as input to a naive Bayes classifier. Thyroid-blood repertoire similarity was quantified with the Morisita-Horn index. The raw public data were reprocessed by TCRdb itself: fastp quality trimming at Q25, MiXCR clonotype calling, in-frame beta chains only. Rows with one shared CDR3 protein collapse into an entry with the most common genes and DNA. The V and J calls shown here were made by TCRdb, not taken from the authors' results. The sample includes a few hundred thousand distinct CDR3 sequences, with under 45% observed a single time. The ten largest make up 3.5% to 5% of the sample.

Patients with hyperthyroidism were aged 18 to 65 years, had been newly diagnosed, and had a disease duration of less than 2 months. Patients with other autoimmune diseases, uncontrolled infections, pregnancy or lactation were excluded from the study. Diagnosis was based on clinical symptoms, serum thyroxine, TRAb, thyroid ultrasound and orbital computed tomography. Total RNA was extracted using Trizol reagent, and RNA quality was checked on an Agilent 2100 Bioanalyzer. This clonotype was observed many times. No antigen is known for it. No much larger clone is present one base from it, and per-base qualities are unavailable.

The sample was peripheral blood or thyroid tissue (not recorded which). The receptor's source is an adult man with Graves' hyperthyroidism. In this chain, TRBV7-9 is recombined with TRBJ2-7, with a tentative D gene TRBD1 over 6 matching bases. The sequence in DNA is TGTGCCAGCATCAAGACAGGTGGCCGGGTCGACGAGCAGTACTTC. Its product reads: CASIKTGGRVDEQYF.